This TCR beta chain was observed in a study of T cell responses to AZD1222 COVID-19 vaccine. Study-wide results and caveats: Spike regions recognized by vaccine-associated CD4 TCRs spanned the protein, led by 160-218 and 743-854.

Sequencing was performed with immunoSEQ multiplex PCR; in TCRdb, only in-frame clones are kept and a portion is missing. Of around 140,000 clones listed, more than 85% are singletons. The CDR3 is 12 residues long. Per germline, CDR1 SGHTA and CDR2 FQGTGA. The V gene lost 7 bases and the J gene lost 5 bases, with 12 bases spanning the gap. As concerns this clone: The target antigen is unknown.

The source of this sequence is an adult in good health. The chain employs TRBV7-3 and TRBJ2-7; D call uncertain. Sequencing used peripheral blood, obtained on day 0 of AZD1222 vaccination. CDR3 DNA: TGTGCCAGCACCCCCCGGCCCAACGAGCAGTACTTC. Translated, it gives CASTPRPNEQYF.